The TCR beta chain under discussion was sequenced for a study of blood T cell repertoires in COVID-19. At the level of the study: Some COVID-19 samples were acute and others convalescent; all came from the United States, Italy and Spain.

Authors' processing steps: Reference gene primers were amplified, and this amplification served to estimate nucleated cell counts. Method: immunoSEQ multiplex PCR; TCRdb's copy keeps in-frame clones and lacks some. That table is the source of V, J and clone size, and D and trimming were worked out from the DNA. The table includes about 72,000 clones, about 90% detected once. The sequence derives from a human donor in a cohort sampled during active COVID-19. Sequenced: peripheral blood.

The CDR3 DNA reads as TGTGCCACCGCAGGGGGACCCGAGCGTGAAAAACTGTTTTTT. Translating gives CATAGGPEREKLFF. The J gene is TRBJ1-4, the V gene TRBV27, with TRBD1 matching over 7 bases. Per germline, CDR1 MNHEY and CDR2 SMNVEV (reference sequence). CDR3 length: 14 residues. Losses at the gene ends were 10 bases for V and 7 bases for J; bases not matched to a gene: 12.